The 12 T cell receptor beta chains below were found in one sample sequenced in a study of shared clonotypes between healthy human individuals. CD8 cells regarded as naive lacked CD45RO, were positively chosen for CCR7, and omitted terminally differentiated effector memory CD45RA+ cells. Some clones are missing from TCRdb's copy, which holds only in-frame ones; the method was immunoSEQ multiplex PCR. The data show around 580,000 clones, with more than 95% seen just once and 0.3% held by the top ten. The sequenced sample was naive CD8+ T cells sorted from blood. The source of these receptors is a man under 40 in good health.

The gene calls are TRBV4-1 and TRBJ2-7; the D gene is possibly TRBD2 (6 bases). The germline V gene encodes CDR1 MGHRA and CDR2 YSYEKL. This CDR3 has 16 amino acids. The ends were cut back, 6 bases at V and 3 bases at J, with 21 bases in the middle. The CDR3 DNA is TGCGCCAGCAGGCAAACGCTGGATAGCGGCGTCTACGAGCAGTACTTC. Amino acid sequence: CASRQTLDSGVYEQYF.

The chain joins TRBV4-1 to TRBJ2-1, with 7 bases matching TRBD1. Per the germline V gene, CDR1 is MGHRA and CDR2 is YSYEKL. The CDR3 is 13 amino acids. V trimming: 4 bases; J trimming: 5 bases; junction bases outside the gene matches: 2. CDR3 nucleotide sequence: TGCGCCAGCAGCCCGGGACAGAACAATGAGCAGTTCTTC. Translated: CASSPGQNNEQFF.

The rearrangement uses TRBV7-9 and TRBJ1-1; a possible D gene is TRBD1 (5 bases). The CDR3 contains 14 residues. From germline, CDR1 is SEHNR and CDR2 FQNEAQ (reference sequence). The V and J ends lost 4 bases and 1 base respectively, with 10 bases between them. CDR3 region: CASSSMDKNTEAFF. CDR3 bases: TGTGCCAGCAGCTCAATGGACAAGAACACTGAAGCTTTCTTT.

V usage is TRBV27 and J usage is TRBJ2-7; 7 positions match TRBD1. The germline gives CDR1 MNHEY, CDR2 SMNVEV (reference sequence). CDR3 length: 15 residues. J gave up 2 bases and V 3 bases, and 7 bases lay outside the gene matches. The CDR3, as DNA: TGTGCCAGCAGTTTCACAGGGACAGCTACCTACGAGCAGTACTTC. Amino acids: CASSFTGTATYEQYF.

This chain uses TRBV14 with TRBJ2-7; D might be TRBD1 (5 bases). The germline gives CDR1 SGHDN, CDR2 FVKESK. Trimming removed 6 bases from V and 6 bases from J, with 15 bases in between. The CDR3 sequence is 13 residues long. The CDR3 DNA reads as TGTGCCAGCAGAACAACAGGAACTTCCGAGCAGTACTTC. Translated, it gives CASRTTGTSEQYF.

The chain employs TRBV29-1 and TRBJ2-7; no definite D call. The length of the CDR3 is 13 residues. Germline V gene data show CDR1 as SQVTM and CDR2 as ANQGSEA. Trimming left V 6 bases short and J 4 bases short, with 16 bases between. The CDR3 here is CSVINRAEYEQYF. CDR3 DNA: TGCAGCGTCATTAACCGGGCCGAATACGAGCAGTACTTC.

The chain couples TRBV7-9 to TRBJ2-7, with a weak D call TRBD2 (7 bases). Between the trimmed V and J ends, which lost 6 bases and 6 bases, there was a span of 9 bases. The CDR3 is made up of 11 amino acids. Germline loops: CDR1 SEHNR, CDR2 FQNEAQ (reference sequence). In DNA form, the CDR3 reads TGTGCCAGCAGGGCGGGGGCCGAGCAGTACTTC. As protein: CASRAGAEQYF.

This chain joins TRBV11-3 and TRBJ2-3; D is undetermined. The CDR3 totals 13 residues. Trimming left V 6 bases short and J 2 bases short, with 9 bases between. Germline V gene data show CDR1 as SGHNT and CDR2 as YENEEA. The CDR3 spells CASSREPTDTQYF. The DNA for the CDR3 is TGTGCCAGCAGTCGTGAGCCCACAGATACGCAGTATTTT.

V gene TRBV19 combines with J gene TRBJ2-1, with D uncertain. V shed 1 base and J shed 5 bases, with 6 bases lying between them. Germline-derived CDR1 and CDR2 are LNHDA and SQIVND (reference sequence). There are 13 residues in the CDR3. This CDR3 is CASSIARHNEQFF. For the CDR3, the DNA is TGTGCCAGTAGTATAGCGAGACACAATGAGCAGTTCTTC.

The chain couples TRBV4-3 to TRBJ1-4; D remains unclear. CDR1 and CDR2 from the germline V gene are LGHNA and YSLEER. This CDR3 contains 21 residues. Trimming cost V 0 bases and J 0 bases, with 23 bases left between them. CDR3 amino acids: CASSQEVGHPLGLATNEKLFF. CDR3 bases: TGCGCCAGCAGCCAAGAGGTTGGCCACCCTTTGGGCCTCGCAACTAATGAAAAACTGTTTTTT.

V and J are TRBV7-6 and TRBJ2-5, with unresolved D. The ends were cut back, 4 bases at V and 4 bases at J, with 10 bases in the middle. Germline V gene lookup returns CDR1 SGHVS and CDR2 FNYEAQ. The CDR3 sequence is 13 residues long. CDR3 nucleotides: TGTGCCAGCAGCTCACATCGGAGAGAGACCCAGTACTTC. Its translation: CASSSHRRETQYF.

To note about this clone: This same CDR3 is encoded by further DNA sequences in the sample. This chain uses TRBV11-2 with TRBJ2-2; D unresolved. Germline V gives CDR1 SGHAT, CDR2 FQNNGV. CDR3 size: 11 residues. V gave up 5 bases and J gave up 5 bases, with 3 bases separating them. The CDR3: CASSLTGELFF. DNA for the CDR3: TGTGCCAGCAGCCTTACCGGGGAGCTGTTTTTT.